A selection of T cell receptor beta chains follows, all from one sample in a study of shared clonotypes between healthy human individuals. Produced via immunoSEQ multiplex PCR; TCRdb's table is partial and in-frame only. This table holds some 2,100,000 clones, approximately 96% found once. Sequenced sample: naive CD4+ T cells sorted from blood. These receptors were taken from a man aged 18-30 years in good health. CDR3s include the opening cysteine and the closing phenylalanine or tryptophan. Fields, in order: clone size, J gene, V gene, D gene, CDR3 length, CDR3 protein, CDR3 DNA. D genes are given only for firm matches. For some rows the clone size is stated as once, few or many, or as a class when expanded; others skip it.

>-|TRBJ1-1|TRBV7-8|-|13
CASSLLVDTEAFF
TGTGCCAGCAGCCTCCTGGTGGACACTGAAGCTTTCTTT
>-|TRBJ2-7|TRBV30|-|14
CAWRDRGVVNEQYF
TGTGCCTGGAGAGATAGGGGGGTCGTGAACGAGCAGTACTTC
>-|TRBJ2-3|TRBV5-4|-|16
CASSPLRASGTDTQYF
TGTGCCAGCAGCCCCCTCCGGGCTAGCGGCACAGATACGCAGTATTTT
>-|TRBJ2-2|TRBV5-6|-|16
CASSFRGPVNTGELFF
TGTGCCAGCAGCTTCAGGGGTCCTGTTAACACCGGGGAGCTGTTTTTT
>once|TRBJ2-4|TRBV11-2|-|16
CASSGGQLIAKNIQYF
TGTGCCAGCAGCGGAGGACAGCTTATAGCCAAAAACATTCAGTACTTC
>-|TRBJ2-1|TRBV2|TRBD2|15
CASSSTGGLAAEQFF
TGTGCCAGCAGTTCAACGGGGGGGCTCGCGGCGGAGCAGTTCTTC
>-|TRBJ1-2|TRBV25-1|TRBD1|14
CASRPTGANYGYTF
TGTGCCAGCAGGCCGACAGGGGCGAACTATGGCTACACCTTC
>-|TRBJ2-2|TRBV5-1|TRBD1|17
CASSLAPGGAGAGELFF
TGCGCCAGCAGCTTGGCTCCAGGGGGCGCAGGGGCCGGGGAGCTGTTTTTT
>-|TRBJ1-4|TRBV9|TRBD1|18
CASSVDPIGTGGGEKLFF
TGTGCCAGCAGCGTAGATCCTATTGGTACAGGGGGAGGGGAAAAACTGTTTTTT
>-|TRBJ2-5|TRBV9|TRBD2|16
CASSVGPGLAGETQYF
TGTGCCAGCAGCGTAGGACCGGGACTAGCAGGAGAGACCCAGTACTTC
>-|TRBJ1-3|TRBV13|-|16
CASSLESPRGGNTIYF
TGTGCCAGCAGCTTAGAATCCCCCCGGGGTGGAAACACCATATATTTT
>-|TRBJ2-7|TRBV9|TRBD2|14
CASNLAGGSDEQYF
TGTGCCAGCAACTTAGCGGGAGGCAGCGACGAGCAGTACTTC
>-|TRBJ2-1|TRBV9|TRBD1|14
CASSRQGQNNEQFF
TGTGCCAGCTCACGACAGGGACAAAACAATGAGCAGTTCTTC
>-|TRBJ1-6|TRBV28|-|12
CASSPYNSPLHF
TGTGCCAGCAGTCCCTACAATTCACCCCTCCACTTT
>-|TRBJ2-5|TRBV28|TRBD1|17
CASSSRGQGHFQETQYF
TGTGCCAGCAGTTCCCGTGGACAGGGGCACTTTCAAGAGACCCAGTACTTC
>-|TRBJ2-7|TRBV7-2|-|12
CASSPSSYEQYF
TGTGCCAGCAGCCCGTCATCCTACGAGCAGTACTTC
>-|TRBJ1-2|TRBV29-1|TRBD1|13
CSVERDSNYGYTF
TGCAGCGTTGAACGGGACAGTAACTATGGCTACACCTTC
>-|TRBJ2-5|TRBV7-9|TRBD1|15
CASSPEAGGQETQYF
TGTGCCAGCAGCCCTGAGGCAGGGGGTCAAGAGACCCAGTACTTC
>-|TRBJ1-1|TRBV30|-|12
CAWSPGATEAFF
TGTGCCTGGAGCCCAGGGGCCACTGAAGCTTTCTTT
>-|TRBJ1-2|TRBV6-1|-|11
CASNKNYGYTF
TGTGCCAGCAATAAAAACTATGGCTACACCTTC
>-|TRBJ1-5|TRBV30|TRBD1|13
CACTPGGDQPQHF
TGTGCCTGCACACCAGGGGGCGATCAGCCCCAGCATTTT
>once|TRBJ1-2|TRBV6-5|TRBD1|14
CASSGTGGARGYTF
TGTGCCAGCAGTGGGACAGGGGGCGCAAGGGGCTACACCTTC